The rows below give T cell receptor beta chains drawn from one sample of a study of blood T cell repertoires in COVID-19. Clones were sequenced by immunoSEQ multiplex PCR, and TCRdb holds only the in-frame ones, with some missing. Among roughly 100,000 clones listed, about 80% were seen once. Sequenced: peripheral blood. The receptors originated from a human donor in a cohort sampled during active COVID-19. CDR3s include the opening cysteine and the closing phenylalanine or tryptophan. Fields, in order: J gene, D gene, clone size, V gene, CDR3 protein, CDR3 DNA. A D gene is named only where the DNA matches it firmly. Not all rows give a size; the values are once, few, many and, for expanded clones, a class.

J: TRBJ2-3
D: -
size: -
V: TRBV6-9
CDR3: CASSRTAPDTQYF
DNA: TGTGCCAGCAGCAGGACAGCCCCAGATACGCAGTATTTT

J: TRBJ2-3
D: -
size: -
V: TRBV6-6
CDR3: CASSPGGAGAGDTQYF
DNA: TGTGCCAGCAGCCCTGGGGGTGCGGGGGCCGGGGATACGCAGTATTTT

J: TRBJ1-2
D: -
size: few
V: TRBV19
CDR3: CASMGQLSNYGYTF
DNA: TGTGCCAGTATGGGGCAGCTTTCTAACTATGGCTACACCTTC

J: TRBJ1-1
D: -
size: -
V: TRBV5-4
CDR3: CASSLAGGSEAFF
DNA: TGTGCCAGCAGCTTGGCCGGGGGTTCTGAAGCTTTCTTT

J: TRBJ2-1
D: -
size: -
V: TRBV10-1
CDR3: CATQTASTGEQFF
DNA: TGCGCCACCCAAACCGCCTCCACCGGTGAGCAGTTCTTC

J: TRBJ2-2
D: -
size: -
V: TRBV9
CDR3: CASSVGRVSGELFF
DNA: TGTGCCAGCAGCGTGGGCAGGGTGTCCGGGGAGCTGTTTTTT

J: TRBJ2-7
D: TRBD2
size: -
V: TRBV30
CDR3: CAWSKGTSGYEQYF
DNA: TGTGCCTGGAGTAAGGGGACTAGCGGCTACGAGCAGTACTTC

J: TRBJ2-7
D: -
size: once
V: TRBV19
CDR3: CASSSTGSFYEQYF
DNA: TGTGCCAGTAGCTCAACAGGCTCTTTTTACGAGCAGTACTTC

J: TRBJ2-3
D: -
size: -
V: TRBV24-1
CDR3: CATAAPGSTDTQYF
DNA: TGTGCCACCGCAGCGCCAGGGAGCACAGATACGCAGTATTTT

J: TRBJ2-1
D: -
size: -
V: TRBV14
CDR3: CASSPFRGHEQFF
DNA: TGTGCCAGCAGCCCCTTCAGGGGCCATGAGCAGTTCTTC